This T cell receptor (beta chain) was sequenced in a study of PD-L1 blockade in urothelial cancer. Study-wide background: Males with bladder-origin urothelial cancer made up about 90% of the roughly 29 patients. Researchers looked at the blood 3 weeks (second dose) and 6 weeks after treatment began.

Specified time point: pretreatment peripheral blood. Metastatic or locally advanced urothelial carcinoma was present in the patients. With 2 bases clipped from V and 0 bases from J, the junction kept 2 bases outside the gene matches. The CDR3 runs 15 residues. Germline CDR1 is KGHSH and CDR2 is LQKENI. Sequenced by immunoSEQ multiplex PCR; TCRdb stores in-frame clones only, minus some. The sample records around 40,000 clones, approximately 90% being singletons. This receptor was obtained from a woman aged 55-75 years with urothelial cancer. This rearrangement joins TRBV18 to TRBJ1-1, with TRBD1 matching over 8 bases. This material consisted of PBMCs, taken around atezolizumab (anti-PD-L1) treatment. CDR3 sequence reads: CASSPRTGLNTEAFF. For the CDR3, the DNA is TGTGCCAGCTCACCAAGGACAGGGCTGAACACTGAAGCTTTCTTT.